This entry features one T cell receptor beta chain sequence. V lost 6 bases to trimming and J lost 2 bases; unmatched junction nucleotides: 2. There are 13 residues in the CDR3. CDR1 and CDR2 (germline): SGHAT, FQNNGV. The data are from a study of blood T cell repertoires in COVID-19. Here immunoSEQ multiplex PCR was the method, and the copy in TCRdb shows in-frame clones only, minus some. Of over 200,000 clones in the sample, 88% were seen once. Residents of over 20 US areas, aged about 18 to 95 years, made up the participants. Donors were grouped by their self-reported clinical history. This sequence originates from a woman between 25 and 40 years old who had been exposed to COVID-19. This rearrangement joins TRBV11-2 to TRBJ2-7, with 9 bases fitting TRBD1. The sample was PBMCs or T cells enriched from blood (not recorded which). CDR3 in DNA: TGTGCCAGCAGGTGGACAGGGGCCTACGAGCAGTACTTC. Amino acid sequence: CASRWTGAYEQYF.